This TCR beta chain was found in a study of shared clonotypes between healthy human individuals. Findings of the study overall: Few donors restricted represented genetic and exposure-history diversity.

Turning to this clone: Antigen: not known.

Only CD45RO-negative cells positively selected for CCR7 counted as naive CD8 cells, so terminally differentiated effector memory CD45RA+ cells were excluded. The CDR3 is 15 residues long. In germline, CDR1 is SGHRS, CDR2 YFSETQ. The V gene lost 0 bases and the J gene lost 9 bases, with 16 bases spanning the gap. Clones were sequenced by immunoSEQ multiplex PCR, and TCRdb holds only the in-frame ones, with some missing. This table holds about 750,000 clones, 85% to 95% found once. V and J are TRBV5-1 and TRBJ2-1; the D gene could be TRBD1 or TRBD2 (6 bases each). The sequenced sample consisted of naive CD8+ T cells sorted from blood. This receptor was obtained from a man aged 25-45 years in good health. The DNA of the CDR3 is TGCGCCAGCAGCTTGGGCGAGGGGGGCTCTCCTGAGCAGTTCTTC. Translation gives CASSLGEGGSPEQFF.